This TCR beta chain was documented in a study of cytomegalovirus exposure and HLA in healthy donors (dated by TCRdb to about 2017). Turning to the overall study: An earlier analysis of approximately 640 of the donors reported approximately 290 Gb of sequence data and around 120 million unique TCR beta sequences from 150 million to 200 million T cells. Approximately 310 gigabases of sequencing data and tens of millions of unique TCR sequences were included in an early release covering around 650 HLA-typed donors. The genetic ancestry cluster associated with self-reported Caucasian donors included about 84% of the roughly 400 genotyped donors. The aim of the study was to test whether cataloging public T cell receptors could identify signatures of past pathogen exposure. The T cell repertoires of 550 to 850 subjects were profiled by immunosequencing and related to cytomegalovirus serostatus. Along with the roughly 710-subject first cohort, a separate validation cohort of over a hundred different subjects was used. High-throughput TCR immunosequencing, statistical association of individual TCRs with disease status, and machine learning were combined to predict cytomegalovirus infection status. A later analysis re-analyzed previously published TCR beta repertoires from several hundred donors and added high-resolution HLA genotyping to study TCR occurrence patterns. In the later analysis, no new phenotypic data were used to find candidate immune exposures; instead, reliance was placed on TCR beta sequences and their occurrence across donors. An earlier analysis of 500 to 750 of the donors applied high-throughput TCR beta sequencing to assess whether each TCR beta V gene segment acted as functional or pseudogenic. Donor age, sex, ethnicity and CMV serostatus were compiled alongside the repertoire data. A later genetic analysis took genome-wide SNP genotypes for about 65% of the 666 donors and used that subset as a discovery cohort. All discovery cohort repertoires had been generated using a single sequencing platform. HLA typing covered class I and class II loci at four-digit resolution. Typing coverage differed by locus: A, B, C, DRB1 and DQB1 were typed in roughly 620-630 donors, DQA1 in 522, DPA1 in some 600, and DPB1 in 472. Five DR-DQ haplotypes were handled as single units for association and clustering, since linkage in the cohort was strong. Across about 370 genotyped donors of the cohort, an average of approximately 220,000 unique TCR beta nucleotide sequences per donor were sequenced, and 15% to 20% of those sequences were non-productive. Study-wide conclusions, independent of this receptor: At a false discovery rate of 0.05, a later analysis linked 16,951 TCR beta sequences to specific HLA alleles. A further reported finding was that TCR beta sequences accurately predicted the HLA-A and HLA-B alleles for most subjects in the first cohort. A later analysis found that HLA-associated TCR beta chains were more clonally expanded and had lower generation probabilities than equally common non-associated chains. The presence/absence analyses assumed that sequencing depth was roughly uniform across donors, and that assumption may not be true. It was suggested by the authors that the approach could potentially be generalized to other disease states and immunological phenotypes. Correlated functional status among segregating V segments might reflect linkage disequilibrium, but an unknown experimental factor could not be ruled out. A later analysis found that TCR association rates varied across HLA loci, with DRB1 alleles showing the most associated TCRs and HLA-C alleles the fewest. Most TCR sequences were seen in very few donors, while some public TCRs were found in many individuals. Because HLA typing was unavailable for some donors at each locus, only the typed subset was used in association tests. Because the 87-base-pair reads could not distinguish some IMGT-functional V segments, including TRBV6-2 and TRBV6-3, those segments were excluded. The earlier analysis of almost 600 of the donors excluded some 15 rarely observed V segments, including chromosome 9 orphons, because counts were too low. Immune exposure information for the cohort was limited to CMV serostatus. When HLA alleles, especially DR and DQ, strongly co-occurred, attributing TCR associations to individual alleles was difficult. A later analysis reported that several top co-occurrence clusters appeared linked to parvovirus B19, influenza, CMV and Epstein-Barr virus. In this cohort, only TCR beta chains were sequenced, and detectable features were limited by the absence of alpha or paired-chain data. According to a later genetic analysis, donors in an Asian-associated ancestry cluster had fewer N-insertions in productive TCRs than the approximately 700-donor mean. In a later genetic analysis, a missense DCLRE1C variant was associated with V-gene and J-gene trimming of TCR beta chains, and the association was replicated in an independent cohort. The study listed 150 to 200 TCR beta chains as associated with cytomegalovirus. Cytomegalovirus status was reported to be diagnosed by the classifier with high specificity and sensitivity in both the original and validation cohorts. Most CMV-associated TCR beta chains appeared to be HLA-restricted in a later analysis, and the HLA associations seemed to be driven largely by CMV exposure. In an earlier analysis of about 540 of the donors, most TCR beta V segments were observed in productive rearrangements about 90% or about 30% of the time, broadly matching IMGT annotations. In vitro tests confirmed that three of the cytomegalovirus-associated TCR beta chains recognize cytomegalovirus antigens. A cluster of highly shared sequence variants was judged likely to be a technical artifact of the sequencing pipeline.

Notes on this clone: This receptor's antigen is unknown. Base quality data are lacking; no much larger clone is found one base away.

The CDR3 holds 15 amino acids from the cysteine to the phenylalanine. Here the CDR3 DNA is all that survives: 45 bases in frame from base 1. From a lookup of the germline V gene, CDR1 and CDR2 are ENHRY and SYGVKD. Library creation used the immunoSEQ multiplex PCR assay. For the multiplex PCR, a mixture combining 60 forward primers for TCR Vbeta segments and 13 reverse primers for TCR Jbeta segments was used. A multiplex PCR assay on genomic DNA amplified the CDR3 region of rearranged TCR beta genes. Amplified TCR beta libraries were sequenced as 87-base-pair reads on the Illumina HiSeq System. The original pipeline was this. A later analysis counted about 80 million unique TCR beta chains across the 650 to 700 repertoires, and roughly 10 million of these chains were shared by at least two donors. Raw reads were error-corrected and collapsed into unique sequences by a nearest-neighbor algorithm in which closely related sequences were merged to remove PCR and sequencing errors. Alignment of CDR3 sequences to IMGT reference sequences was used to assign V, D and J gene segments. For a sequence to be retained, at least a six-nucleotide match to both a V gene segment and a J gene segment was required. A rearrangement counted as productive if the CDR3 had no stop codons and remained in frame with V and J, and every other rearrangement counted as non-productive. CDR3 was defined by IMGT convention, running from the second conserved V-encoded cysteine to the conserved J-encoded phenylalanine. The earlier analysis of roughly 590 of the donors excluded any sequence lacking an unambiguous match to a single V gene segment. An earlier analysis of some 500 of the donors classified V segments as functional when productive rearrangements were above 56.7% and as segregating when the standard deviation between donors was above 5%. A statistical classification framework was developed to diagnose cytomegalovirus status using the catalog of TCR beta chain sequences. A later analysis assigned V and J genes by comparing TCR nucleotide sequences with IMGT/GENE-DB human TR gene sequences. A later analysis assigned CDR3 sequences and most-parsimonious VDJ recombination scenarios with the TCRdist pipeline. In a later analysis, every TCR beta chain was defined by the combination of its CDR3 amino acid sequence and its V-gene family, and reads without a unique V-gene family were dropped. As a way to deal with suspected cross-contamination and a sequencing artifact, a later analysis dropped 450 to 600 nucleotide sequences that were highly shared and had low generation probability. In a later analysis, a clonal expansion index for each public chain was calculated from normalized within-repertoire ranks of inferred template counts. In a later analysis, generation probabilities were computed with a VDJ recombination model fitted to out-of-frame rearrangements, and the resulting probabilities were checked against IGoR. A later analysis scored TCR-TCR, TCR-HLA and TCR-CMV co-occurrence with hypergeometric tests, applying a repertoire-size bias correction to TCR pairs. In a later analysis, false discovery rates were estimated by permuting HLA or CMV assignments 20 times. In a later analysis, co-occurring TCRs were grouped using DBSCAN, and TCRdist sequence similarity was added for clustering within HLA-allele-positive subsets. For co-occurrence clustering, repertoires with fewer than 30,000 or more than 120,000 public chains were excluded, along with roughly 5 repertoires with anomalous nucleotide sharing. This is the immuneACCESS table as TCRdb keeps it, with only in-frame sequences that have V and J called. A part of the clones is gone; compared with another copy, unresolved V genes explain less than half, and the rest is unexplained. Clone size and the V and J calls come from that table; the DNA yielded D and trimming. The sample includes more than 150,000 clones, with approximately 84% observed a single time. The ten largest clonotypes hold over 0.2% of the sample.

The cohort was made up of several hundred healthy bone marrow donors. At the time of sampling, every cohort member was nominally healthy, though immune exposures that went unrecorded were likely present. The donor was CMV seronegative and was included in the group of about 350 seronegative cohort members. A peripheral blood sample was collected from each donor, and TCR beta sequencing was performed on peripheral blood mononuclear cells. Genomic DNA was extracted from the blood cell samples with the Qiagen DNeasy Blood Extraction Kit. The chain is encoded by TRBV10-3 joined to TRBJ2-7; 9 junctional bases match TRBD1. This receptor was obtained from a girl under three years old in good health and CMV-seronegative. The sample taken for sequencing was PBMCs. The bases read TGTGGACTAAGCCCCCCGGGACAGGGTTTCTACGAGCAGTACTTC. Translated, this is CGLSPPGQGFYEQYF.